This record looks at one T cell receptor (beta chain) sequence and its context. What it binds is not known. Sequencing used immunoSEQ multiplex PCR; TCRdb keeps in-frame clones, though not all of them. The sample comprises about 46,000 clones, around 89% of which are singletons, and approximately 10% rests with the top ten. These data belong to a study of OX40 agonist ivuxolimab in advanced cancers. Findings of the study overall: Dose levels from 0.1 to 3.0 mg/kg saw CD4+ and CD8+ blood T cells expand clonally by week 6.

The CDR3 is 14 amino acids. The germline V gene has CDR1 SGHTA and CDR2 FQGNSA. The germline V and J ends were trimmed by 3 bases and 2 bases, with 8 bases remaining between them. The sequenced sample was CD4+ or CD8+ T cells sorted from blood, obtained in a trial of the OX40 agonist ivuxolimab. The receptor was isolated from an adult with an advanced solid tumor such as melanoma, head and neck, liver or kidney cancer. The chain links TRBV7-2 to TRBJ2-1; D is perhaps TRBD2 (6 bases). The CDR3: CASSFGGTYNEQFF. In DNA, the CDR3 is TGTGCCAGCAGCTTTGGAGGGACCTACAATGAGCAGTTCTTC.